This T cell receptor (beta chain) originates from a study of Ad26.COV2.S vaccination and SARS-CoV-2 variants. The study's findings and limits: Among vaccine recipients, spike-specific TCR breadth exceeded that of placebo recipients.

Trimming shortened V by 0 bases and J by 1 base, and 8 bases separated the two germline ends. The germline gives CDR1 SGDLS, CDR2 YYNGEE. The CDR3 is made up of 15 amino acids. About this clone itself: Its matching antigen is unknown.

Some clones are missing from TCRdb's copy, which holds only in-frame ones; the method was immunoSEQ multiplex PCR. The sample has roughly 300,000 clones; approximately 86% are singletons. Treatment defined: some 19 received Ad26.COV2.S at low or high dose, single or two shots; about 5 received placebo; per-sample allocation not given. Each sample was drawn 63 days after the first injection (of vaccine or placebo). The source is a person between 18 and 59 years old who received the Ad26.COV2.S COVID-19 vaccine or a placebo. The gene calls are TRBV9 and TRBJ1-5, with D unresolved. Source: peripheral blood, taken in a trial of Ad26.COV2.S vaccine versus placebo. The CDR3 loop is CASSVDEQSNQPQHF. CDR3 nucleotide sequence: TGTGCCAGCAGCGTAGATGAGCAGAGCAATCAGCCCCAGCATTTT. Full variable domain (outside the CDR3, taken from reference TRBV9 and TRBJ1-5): DSGVTQTPKHLITATGQRVTLRCSPRSGDLSVYWYQQSLDQGLQFLIQYYNGEERAKGNILERFSAQQFPDLHSELNLSSLELGDSALYFCASSVDEQSNQPQHFGDGTRLSIL.